The present entry profiles one T cell receptor (beta chain) with its context. The target antigen is unknown. This record belongs to a study of beta chain features in type 1 diabetes. Findings and caveats of the study: Junctions at VDJ sites from type 1 diabetes patients had fewer insertions and more deletions.

Expressed TCRB transcripts were sequenced after all isolated RNA was converted to cDNA. The method was immunoSEQ multiplex PCR; TCRdb's version includes in-frame clones alone and lacks a portion of them. The data hold about 250,000 clones, with approximately 14% observed a single time. Germline V lookup: CDR1 LNHDA, CDR2 SQIVND (reference sequence). V dropped 1 base and J dropped 4; count of bases not matched to a gene: 4. The CDR3 length is 14 residues. The receptor was derived from a woman aged 40 to 50 in good health. The specimen sequenced was naive CD4+ T cells from blood. The chain uses TRBV19 and TRBJ2-7, with TRBD1 identical over 7 bases. The CDR3, as DNA: TGTGCCAGTAGTATAGCGGCGACAGGGTACGAGCAGTACTTC. Its protein product is CASSIAATGYEQYF.